The clone carrying this T cell receptor beta chain was seen more than once but under ten times. Its antigen is currently unknown. Germline CDR1 is SGHDT and CDR2 is YYEEEE. The CDR3 spans 12 residues. The V end lost 4 bases, the J end lost 7 bases, and 12 bases lay between the germline ends. The data belong to a study of CD8+ T cells in alopecia areata. The wider study: Treated patients swallowed 5 to 10 mg of oral tofacitinib twice daily. Tofacitinib dosing lasted 6 to 18 months, which was then followed by 6 months off drug. Study results and caveats: TCR sharing across patients was less clear than in mice, possibly HLA-related. Across lesional scalp, and particularly alopecia totalis/universalis, clonality surpassed that of normal scalp.

Extraction of RNA preceded its reverse transcription into cDNA, which served as the sequencing template. This table comes from immunoSEQ multiplex PCR, and its TCRdb copy is limited to in-frame clones, with some not included. The sample records some 130,000 clones, approximately 48% being singletons. The TCR originated in a human donor with alopecia areata. This chain links TRBV5-6 with TRBJ2-7; D remains unclear. Specimen: CD8+ T cells sorted from blood, collected at week 0. Written as DNA, the CDR3 is TGTGCCAGCAGCCCTGGACCGAGGGAGCAGTACTTC. Protein product: CASSPGPREQYF.